These 6 T cell receptor beta chains were all obtained from the same sample, sequenced in a study of blood T cell repertoires in COVID-19. The repertoire was sequenced with immunoSEQ multiplex PCR; TCRdb's copy has only in-frame clones and lacks some. This table has 76,000 or so clones, about 90% appearing once. The specimen was peripheral blood. These receptors all stem from a human donor in a cohort sampled during active COVID-19.

This clone was seen a handful of times. This chain joins TRBV30 and TRBJ2-7; possible D gene TRBD1, 5 bases. CDR1 and CDR2 from the germline V gene are GTSNPN and SVGIG (reference sequence). V was clipped by 1 base and J by 3 bases, with 7 bases between them. CDR3 length equals 12 residues. The CDR3: CAWSGGSYEQYF. CDR3 bases: TGTGCCTGGAGTGGGGGCAGCTACGAGCAGTACTTC.

The V and J genes are TRBV11-2 and TRBJ2-1; 9 bases agree with TRBD1. The J segment lost 5 bases and the V segment lost 5 bases, leaving 10 bases of the junction unmatched. The V gene's germline CDR1 is SGHAT and CDR2 FQNNGV. CDR3 length: 16 amino acids. The CDR3 DNA is TGTGCCAGCAGCCTTATAAGACAGGGGGGAAACAATGAGCAGTTCTTC. Protein product: CASSLIRQGGNNEQFF.

V is TRBV29-1 and J is TRBJ2-7; 8 nucleotides line up with TRBD1. Germline V lookup: CDR1 SQVTM, CDR2 ANQGSEA. This CDR3 contains 14 residues. The ends lost 6 bases at V and 2 bases at J; junction bases unmatched: 9. CDR3 protein: CSVAGTGSPYEQYF. In DNA form, the CDR3 reads TGCAGCGTGGCCGGGACAGGCTCGCCCTACGAGCAGTACTTC.

This chain joins TRBV27 and TRBJ2-3, with D maybe TRBD1 (6 bases). The V gene's germline CDR1 is MNHEY and CDR2 SMNVEV (reference sequence). V was trimmed by 6 bases and J by 4 bases, leaving 17 bases between them. This CDR3 is built from 15 residues. This CDR3 reads CASRRRQGTADTQYF. As DNA, the CDR3 is TGTGCCAGCAGGCGAAGGCAGGGGACGGCAGATACGCAGTATTTT.

CDR3 region: CASSLAVGTGLAFF. The CDR3 nucleotides are TGTGCCAGCAGCTTAGCCGTCGGGACAGGGTTAGCTTTCTTT. The rearrangement joins TRBV11-2 to TRBJ1-1, with TRBD1 matching 9 bases. The CDR3 sequence is 14 residues long. Germline V lookup: CDR1 SGHAT, CDR2 FQNNGV. Trimming took 1 base from V and 10 from J; bases not matched to a gene: 7.

The chain has TRBV18 and TRBJ1-5; 10 positions agree with TRBD1. The CDR3 totals 16 residues. The V and J ends lost 3 bases and 6 bases, in that order; junction bases with no gene match: 8. From germline, CDR1 is KGHSH and CDR2 LQKENI. The CDR3 nucleotides are TGTGCCAGCTCACCGCTAGGGACAGGGGAGCCTCAGCCCCAGCATTTT. It is translated as CASSPLGTGEPQPQHF.